This entry concerns a single TCR beta chain. Its antigen remains unknown. There are 15 residues in the CDR3. Germline V CDR1 and CDR2: MNHEY, SMNVEV (reference sequence). Trimming removed 7 bases from V and 5 bases from J, with 20 bases in between. Each bulk PBMC sample had 300 to 400 ng DNA loaded. Sequencing used immunoSEQ multiplex PCR; TCRdb keeps in-frame clones, though not all of them. The data show approximately 22,000 clones, roughly 89% seen once. Indicated time point: pre-treatment baseline. The sample comes from a study of blood T cell dynamics during melanoma immunotherapy. Study findings and constraints: Unlike progressors, later disease-control patients had W3 repertoires gaining clonality or diversity.

Specimen: blood, collected from a patient treated with checkpoint blockade. This TCR derives from a human donor with melanoma. This sequence joins TRBV27 and TRBJ1-1; D possibly corresponds to TRBD1 (5 bases). The CDR3, as DNA: TGTGCCAGCACCCCTAGGGCCGTGGGGGGAACTGAAGCTTTCTTT. Amino acid sequence: CASTPRAVGGTEAFF.